This T cell receptor (beta chain) was sequenced during a study of blood T cell repertoires in COVID-19 (dated by TCRdb to 2020 to 2021). A note on the overall study: Samples from collaborators originated in the United States, Italy and Spain and spanned both the acute and convalescent phases of COVID-19. The sample metadata nearly always contained a de-identified subject ID, COVID-19 status, age in years and sex. Where available, HLA class I and class II types were obtained from metadata supplied by the sample provider rather than from assay-based typing. The samples were drawn from two sources: the first 160 participants of the ongoing ImmuneRACE study, and 1,000 to 1,500 subjects contributed by 6 global collaborators. The prospective study material was composed of cDNA or gDNA derived from T cells, B-cell-depleted T cells, or PBMCs. The repertoires were released in a freely available public database intended as a resource for research on the immune response to SARS-CoV-2. Subjects who had been exposed to COVID-19, were actively infected with it, or had recovered from it provided the deeply sampled blood TCRbeta repertoires that made up the dataset.

Note on this clone: What this receptor recognizes is not known. No much larger clone is present one base from it, and per-base qualities are unavailable.

Participants in the prospective study were enrolled through a virtual design, were aged about 18 to 100 years, and lived in some 24 United States geographic areas. In the prospective study, cohorts were assigned on the basis of participant-reported clinical history obtained from a screening survey and a study questionnaire. Exposed participants had been in contact with someone with a PCR-confirmed or clinician-diagnosed COVID-19 case within 2 weeks of study entry. In the prospective study, whole blood, serum and a nasopharyngeal or oropharyngeal swab were collected from each participant by mobile phlebotomists. Participants in the prospective study had the option to provide additional blood draws and questionnaires over a roughly 2-month period. Before DNA extraction, blood samples from the prospective study were shipped at room temperature or frozen. A distance of 6 bases separates the germline ends of V and J, which lose 1 base and 0 bases respectively. In the germline V gene, CDR1 corresponds to SGDLS and CDR2 to YYNGEE. There are 14 amino acids in the CDR3, from cysteine to phenylalanine inclusive. Only the CDR3 region is kept as DNA, spanning 42 bases read in frame from base 1.

What the work shows at the level of the full study, not this receptor alone: How much clinical and demographic metadata was included differed by source and by participant, and the metadata was provided uncurated.

TCRbeta CDR3 regions were amplified from genomic DNA by means of the immunoSEQ Assay, a bias-controlled multiplex PCR. In the paper's pipeline: The number of nucleated cells in each sample was estimated from the amplification of reference gene primers within the assay. To quantify the absolute abundance of each unique TCRbeta CDR3 rearrangement, sequence reads were collapsed and filtered. Productive Simpson clonality was computed per sample as the square root of Simpson's diversity index over productive rearrangements. Entries here come from immuneACCESS through TCRdb and include only in-frame sequences with V and J called. Some clones fail to appear in such tables; in the studies checked, an unresolved V gene covers under half of the shortfall, and the cause of the remainder is unknown. V, J and clone size were drawn from that table, and D and trimming were deduced from the DNA. The sample profile shows 150,000 or so clones; over 70% of them were found once. The top ten clonotypes cover about 5.2% of the sample.

The sequencing sample was made of PBMCs or T cells enriched from blood (not recorded which). The chain links TRBV9 with TRBJ2-3; the D gene lacks a confident call. This TCR derives from a man between 65 and 80 years old who had been exposed to COVID-19. The encoded CDR3 is CASSVLFSTDTQYF. In nucleotide form, the sequence is TGTGCCAGCAGCGTACTGTTTAGCACAGATACGCAGTATTTT.